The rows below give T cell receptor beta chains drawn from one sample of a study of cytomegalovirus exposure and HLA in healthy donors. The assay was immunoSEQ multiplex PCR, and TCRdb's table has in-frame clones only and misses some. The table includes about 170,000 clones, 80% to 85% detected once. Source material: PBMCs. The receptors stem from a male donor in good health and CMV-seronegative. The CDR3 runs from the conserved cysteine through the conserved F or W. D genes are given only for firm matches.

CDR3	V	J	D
CVSSQGLYTEAFF	TRBV19	TRBJ1-1	.
CASSEAEDEQYF	TRBV2	TRBJ2-7	.
CASSYSGLDTDTQYF	TRBV6-6	TRBJ2-3	TRBD2
CASSAGTVLPGNTIYF	TRBV5-1	TRBJ1-3	TRBD1
CAISPGVYQPQHF	TRBV10-3	TRBJ1-5	.
CASSWGRVGRNEKLFF	TRBV27	TRBJ1-4	.
CASSVGSVYNEQFF	TRBV9	TRBJ2-1	.
CASSARFRAYGYTF	TRBV5-1	TRBJ1-2	.
CASSLGRGFNYGYTF	TRBV5-6	TRBJ1-2	.
CAISESSLVDTYEQYF	TRBV10-3	TRBJ2-7	.
CASGKGARPYEQYF	TRBV27	TRBJ2-7	.
CASSGTWGDSNQPQHF	TRBV11-2	TRBJ1-5	.
CASSPGTGGSWAKNIQYF	TRBV9	TRBJ2-4	TRBD1
CACENRNSGNTIYF	TRBV30	TRBJ1-3	.
CASTTSGGAHADTQYF	TRBV2	TRBJ2-3	TRBD2
CASSPREANNEQFF	TRBV18	TRBJ2-1	.
CASSLTSGGYNEQFF	TRBV6-6	TRBJ2-1	TRBD2
CASSSGGPSGGAEQFF	TRBV13	TRBJ2-1	TRBD2
CASSYHYEQYF	TRBV6-5	TRBJ2-7	.
CASSLVSEPYEQYF	TRBV5-6	TRBJ2-7	.
CASTSGGAGGELFF	TRBV6-1	TRBJ2-2	TRBD2
CASSLGQGIGAEAFF	TRBV5-1	TRBJ1-1	.
CASRPGLVFRTQYF	TRBV2	TRBJ2-5	TRBD2
CASSLGDRGLYNSPLHF	TRBV5-1	TRBJ1-6	TRBD1
CASRDTGGETQYF	TRBV2	TRBJ2-5	TRBD1
CASATGLGQPQHF	TRBV10-2	TRBJ1-5	.
CASSVGDRANEKLFF	TRBV7-2	TRBJ1-4	TRBD1
CASSLERTGVRTNEKLFF	TRBV7-2	TRBJ1-4	TRBD1
CASRPRQSNTGELFF	TRBV27	TRBJ2-2	.
CASSYANRGGTEAFF	TRBV6-6	TRBJ1-1	TRBD1
CASSESWTGGGYTF	TRBV6-1	TRBJ1-2	TRBD1
CASSISDRGRSGELFF	TRBV11-2	TRBJ2-2	TRBD1
CASSFARDSNYGYTF	TRBV18	TRBJ1-2	TRBD1
CASSLYGTGSYEQYF	TRBV19	.	.
CASSVAGTENSPLHF	TRBV7-9	TRBJ1-6	TRBD1
CASRTPGRGANEQFF	TRBV6-1	TRBJ2-1	.
CASSSNYGYTF	TRBV7-9	TRBJ1-2	.
CAISGTSSSINEQFF	TRBV10-3	TRBJ2-1	.
CASRAPYDTEAFF	TRBV6-6	TRBJ1-1	.
CASSFGTSRETQYF	TRBV7-2	TRBJ2-5	TRBD2
CASSLVFEVLNTEAFF	TRBV5-1	TRBJ1-1	.
CASSRDSYNEQFF	TRBV6-5	TRBJ2-1	.
CASSSVPLAGVPYEQYF	TRBV5-5	TRBJ2-7	TRBD2
CASNPGFETQYF	TRBV2	TRBJ2-5	.
CASRDRGTGANGLTF	TRBV10-2	TRBJ2-6	TRBD1
CASSTSSGGRNHGYTF	TRBV28	TRBJ1-2	.
CSVEGRDRGYEQYF	TRBV29-1	TRBJ2-7	TRBD1
CASSLGHNAGELFF	TRBV7-2	TRBJ2-2	.
CASSLQGRNQPQHF	TRBV2	TRBJ1-5	TRBD1